The sample holds a few counts of the clone carrying this T cell receptor beta chain. The junction does not match germline at one end; this may be a read error. This entry belongs to a study of Graves' ophthalmopathy and Graves' hyperthyroidism. Germline V lookup: CDR1 ENHRY, CDR2 SYGVKD. The CDR3 totals 18 residues. RNA transcripts were the source from which TCR beta CDR3 regions were amplified. A first-round RT-PCR used HTBI primers, followed by a second-round multiplex PCR. TCRdb reprocessed the multiplex PCR reads with MiXCR, giving one entry per CDR3 protein. The sample holds 650,000 to 800,000 distinct CDR3 sequences; just over 40% are singletons and the top ten take around 3%.

The chain has TRBV10-3 and TRBJ1-1; no firm D call. The sequence was obtained from an adult man with Graves' ophthalmopathy. Material: peripheral blood. In DNA, the CDR3 is TGTGCCAGCAGTTCCCTACCCTTGGACGGCACCGTGAACACTGAAGCTTTCTTT. It is translated as CASSSLPLDGTVNTEAFF.